The next 20 T cell receptor beta chains were all read from a single sample in a study of cytomegalovirus exposure and HLA in healthy donors. The method was immunoSEQ multiplex PCR; TCRdb's version includes in-frame clones alone and lacks a portion of them. The table has under 130,000 clones, approximately 86% seen once. Sequencing input: PBMCs. The source is a woman younger than 35 in good health and CMV-seropositive.

The rearrangement uses TRBV28 and TRBJ2-5; 11 nucleotides line up with TRBD2. V lost 6 bases and J lost 5; bases outside the gene matches: 11. This CDR3 region has 16 residues. Germline CDR1 and CDR2: MDHEN and SYDVKM. CDR3 in DNA: TGTGCCAGCAGCCCCGGGACTAGCGGCCCGTCGGAGACCCAGTACTTC. Translated, it gives CASSPGTSGPSETQYF. Variable domain in full (rest from reference TRBV28 and TRBJ2-5): DVKVTQSSRYLVKRTGEKVFLECVQDMDHENMFWYRQDPGLGLRLIYFSYDVKMKEKGDIPEGYSVSREKKERFSLILESASTNQTSMYLCASSPGTSGPSETQYFGPGTRLLVL.

The chain combines TRBV5-1 with TRBJ1-5, with 7 bases that match TRBD1. There are 16 residues in the CDR3. Germline V lookup: CDR1 SGHRS, CDR2 YFSETQ. The V gene end was trimmed by 0 bases and the J gene end by 5 bases; junction bases not matched to a gene: 8. The CDR3 sequence: CASSLGGGPRDQPQHF. CDR3 nucleotide sequence: TGCGCCAGCAGCTTGGGAGGGGGCCCCAGGGATCAGCCCCAGCATTTT.

This CDR3 reads CASSFGGISYEQYF. The CDR3 DNA reads as TGTGCCAGCAGTTTTGGGGGCATATCCTACGAGCAGTACTTC. V gene TRBV27 combines with J gene TRBJ2-7; tentatively, D is TRBD1 (6 bases). The CDR3 has 14 amino acids. The ends were cut back, 3 bases at V and 1 base at J, with 10 bases in the middle. Per the germline V gene, CDR1 is MNHEY and CDR2 is SMNVEV (reference sequence).

The genes are TRBV20-1 and TRBJ2-7, with D possibly TRBD2 on 6 matching bases. This CDR3 region has 11 residues. Germline V gene sequence: CDR1 DFQATT, CDR2 SNEGSKA (reference sequence). The ends were cut back, 5 bases at V and 2 bases at J, with 7 bases in the middle. The CDR3 region is CSAPGAYEQYF. The CDR3 DNA reads TGCAGTGCTCCGGGGGCCTACGAGCAGTACTTC.

The J gene is TRBJ2-7, the V gene TRBV28; D might be TRBD1 (5 bases). Germline CDR1 MDHEN, CDR2 SYDVKM. V was trimmed by 8 bases and J by 4 bases, leaving 6 bases between them. The CDR3 has 10 amino acids. DNA for the CDR3: TGTGCCAGCGCAGGGTACGAGCAGTACTTC. Amino acid sequence: CASAGYEQYF.

This clone was seen a single time. The J gene is TRBJ1-1, the V gene TRBV7-2, with TRBD1 identical over 7 bases. Per germline, CDR1 SGHTA and CDR2 FQGNSA. Trimming took 5 bases from V and 4 from J; bases not matched to a gene: 10. The CDR3 contains 15 residues. The CDR3 sequence is CASSPRQGLGTEAFF. CDR3 bases: TGTGCCAGCAGCCCTAGACAGGGTTTGGGCACTGAAGCTTTCTTT.

The rearrangement uses TRBV6-1 and TRBJ2-1, with D possibly matching TRBD2 (6 bases). V dropped 6 bases and J dropped 7 bases, with 13 bases sitting between them. CDR3 length: 13 amino acids. Per germline, CDR1 MNHNS and CDR2 SASEGT. CDR3 DNA: TGTGCCAGCAGGCTGCTCGGGGGTAATGAGCAGTTCTTC. As protein: CASRLLGGNEQFF.

The rearrangement uses TRBV5-1 and TRBJ1-1; D is unclear. The CDR3 loop spans 15 amino acids. CDR1 is SGHRS, CDR2 YFSETQ, per germline. The ends were cut back, 0 bases at V and 0 bases at J, with 9 bases in the middle. The CDR3 loop reads CASSLEAGVNTEAFF. CDR3 DNA sequence: TGCGCCAGCAGCTTGGAGGCAGGCGTGAACACTGAAGCTTTCTTT.

The chain couples TRBV11-3 to TRBJ2-7; TRBD1 matches at 7 bases. Losses at the gene ends were 6 bases for V and 0 bases for J; bases not matched to a gene: 5. The CDR3 runs to 14 residues. Germline CDR1 and CDR2: SGHNT and YENEEA. The CDR3 nucleotides read TGTGCCAGCAGTCATTGGGACAGCTCCTACGAGCAGTACTTC. This codes for CASSHWDSSYEQYF.

The CDR3, as DNA: TGTGCCAGCAGCTCCGCGACAGGGTTTGTTTCACCCCTCCACTTT. It yields the protein CASSSATGFVSPLHF. This chain joins TRBV6-5 and TRBJ1-6, with 7 bases fitting TRBD1. The CDR3 is made up of 15 amino acids. Germline assignment: CDR1 MNHEY and CDR2 SVGAGI. The J segment lost 9 bases and the V segment lost 6 bases, leaving 11 bases of the junction unmatched.

V is TRBV6-5 and J is TRBJ1-2, with D unclear. Germline assignment: CDR1 MNHEY and CDR2 SVGAGI. Trimming left V 1 base short and J 0 bases short, with 12 bases between. The CDR3 spans 16 residues. In DNA form, the CDR3 reads TGTGCCAGCAGTTACTTCCCGTCCCCAGCTAACTATGGCTACACCTTC. Protein: CASSYFPSPANYGYTF.

In this sample, this clone turned up once. J is TRBJ2-5 and V is TRBV5-1; D possibly corresponds to TRBD1 (6 bases). V was clipped by 7 bases and J by 1 base, with 20 bases between them. This CDR3 region has 16 residues. From germline, CDR1 is SGHRS and CDR2 YFSETQ. The CDR3 DNA follows: TGCGCCAGCTACAATGAACAGGGCAGTAGCCAAGAGACCCAGTACTTC. Its translation is CASYNEQGSSQETQYF.

The chain carries TRBV15 and TRBJ1-2; the D is unclear. Trimming stripped 4 bases from V and 7 bases from J, with 10 bases between. The CDR3 covers 12 residues. Germline V gene sequence: CDR1 LNHNV, CDR2 YYDKDF (reference sequence). CDR3 amino acids: CATSIGSGGYTF. The DNA for the CDR3 is TGTGCCACCAGCATTGGGAGCGGTGGCTACACCTTC.

This clone was recorded only once. The chain links TRBV5-1 to TRBJ2-7; 10 bases are shared with TRBD2. V lost 4 bases and J lost 2; bases outside the gene matches: 0. The CDR3 loop spans 13 amino acids. The V gene's germline CDR1 is SGHRS and CDR2 YFSETQ. As DNA, the CDR3 is TGCGCCAGCAGCAGCGGGGGGGCCTACGAGCAGTACTTC. This translates into CASSSGGAYEQYF. The variable domain in full, completed from reference TRBV5-1 and TRBJ2-7, reads KAGVTQTPRYLIKTRGQQVTLSCSPISGHRSVSWYQQTPGQGLQFLFEYFSETQRNKGNFPGRFSGRQFSNSRSEMNVSTLELGDSALYLCASSSGGAYEQYFGPGTRLTVT.

The table lists this clone with a count of one. This chain uses TRBV10-3 with TRBJ2-7; D perhaps matches TRBD2 (6 bases). V was pared by 3 bases and J by 0 bases, with 9 bases between. CDR1 ENHRY and CDR2 SYGVKD come from the germline V gene. The CDR3 is made up of 14 amino acids. CDR3 DNA: TGTGCCATCAGTGAAAGCGGGCCCTCCTACGAGCAGTACTTC. Translated, it gives CAISESGPSYEQYF.

This sequence joins TRBV6-1 and TRBJ2-7; D is perhaps TRBD1 (6 bases). The germline gives CDR1 MNHNS, CDR2 SASEGT. The CDR3 is made up of 13 amino acids. Trimming took 10 bases from V and 0 from J, leaving 13 bases between them. For the CDR3, the DNA is TGTGCCATCCACCGGGACAACTCCTACGAGCAGTACTTC. This gives the protein CAIHRDNSYEQYF.

The CDR3 here is CASSYLGGWEQFF. CDR3 nucleotide sequence: TGTGCCAGCAGTTACTTGGGGGGATGGGAGCAGTTCTTC. V gene TRBV6-5 combines with J gene TRBJ2-1, with D possibly matching TRBD2 (6 bases). CDR3 length: 13 residues. Germline V lookup: CDR1 MNHEY, CDR2 SVGAGI. V shed 1 base and J shed 10 bases, with 11 bases lying between them.

The genes are TRBV5-1 and TRBJ1-4; 7 positions agree with TRBD1. This CDR3 is 14 amino acids long. From germline, CDR1 is SGHRS and CDR2 YFSETQ. V lost 1 base and J lost 5; bases outside the gene matches: 2. The CDR3 DNA is TGCGCCAGCAGCTTGTGGGACAGCAATGAAAAACTGTTTTTT. Its protein is CASSLWDSNEKLFF. The whole variable domain, filled in from reference TRBV5-1 and TRBJ1-4, reads KAGVTQTPRYLIKTRGQQVTLSCSPISGHRSVSWYQQTPGQGLQFLFEYFSETQRNKGNFPGRFSGRQFSNSRSEMNVSTLELGDSALYLCASSLWDSNEKLFFGSGTQLSVL.

This clone occurred a few times. This chain connects TRBV21-1 to TRBJ2-4; TRBD1, the table's D call, lacks a check against the DNA. TRBV21-1 represents a pseudogene. The CDR3 runs to 13 residues. CDR3 in DNA: TGTGCCAGCAGCGTAGACAGGTTAAACATTCAGTACTTC. Amino acids: CASSVDRLNIQYF.

The gene calls are TRBV10-2 and TRBJ2-7; D might be TRBD2 (7 bases). CDR3 size: 15 residues. The germline V and J ends were trimmed by 6 bases and 4 bases, with 19 bases remaining between them. The germline V gene has CDR1 WSHSY and CDR2 SAAADI. The CDR3 nucleotides are TGCGCCAGCAGGAAGGGGGGGGCGGTAGAGTACGAGCAGTACTTC. Protein: CASRKGGAVEYEQYF.